The rows below give T cell receptor beta chains drawn from one sample of a study of cytomegalovirus exposure and HLA in healthy donors. The repertoire was sequenced with immunoSEQ multiplex PCR; TCRdb's copy has only in-frame clones and lacks some. The table records 110,000 to 150,000 clones, 89% of them present only once. Sequencing was done on a sample of PBMCs. All receptors derive from a woman aged 18-30 years in good health and CMV-seropositive. CDR3s leave out the opening cysteine and the closing phenylalanine or tryptophan. Fields, in order: V gene, J gene, clone size, D gene, CDR3 length, CDR3 protein. The D gene is left open where the match is weak. Clone size is given for some rows only: seen once, a few or many times, or a class if the clone is expanded.

v_gene: TRBV6-5; j_gene: TRBJ2-7; abundance: -; d_gene: TRBD1; len: 12; CDR3aa: ASREGQGYYEQY
v_gene: TRBV6-1; j_gene: TRBJ2-5; abundance: -; d_gene: TRBD2; len: 13; CDR3aa: ASSRGGGEGETQY
v_gene: TRBV9; j_gene: TRBJ2-2; abundance: -; d_gene: TRBD2; len: 15; CDR3aa: ASSVALAGSNTGELF
v_gene: TRBV6-5; j_gene: TRBJ1-2; abundance: once; d_gene: -; len: 10; CDR3aa: ASTAGNYGYT
v_gene: TRBV27; j_gene: TRBJ1-2; abundance: -; d_gene: -; len: 12; CDR3aa: ASTSQGGGYGYT
v_gene: TRBV5-8; j_gene: TRBJ1-2; abundance: few; d_gene: TRBD1; len: 14; CDR3aa: ASKGTGDSSPYGYT
v_gene: TRBV10-1; j_gene: TRBJ1-6; abundance: -; d_gene: -; len: 14; CDR3aa: ASSEEGTDYNSPLH
v_gene: TRBV4-3; j_gene: TRBJ2-2; abundance: -; d_gene: -; len: 15; CDR3aa: ASSQAEAGSNTGELF
v_gene: TRBV28; j_gene: TRBJ2-5; abundance: -; d_gene: TRBD2; len: 16; CDR3aa: ASSSQGLAGGPQETQY
v_gene: TRBV27; j_gene: TRBJ2-7; abundance: -; d_gene: -; len: 11; CDR3aa: ASSSSPAYEQY
v_gene: TRBV6-6; j_gene: TRBJ2-2; abundance: once; d_gene: TRBD2; len: 14; CDR3aa: ATAPSGGANTGELF
v_gene: TRBV5-5; j_gene: TRBJ2-1; abundance: -; d_gene: -; len: 11; CDR3aa: ASSLTVYNEQF
v_gene: TRBV28; j_gene: TRBJ1-2; abundance: -; d_gene: TRBD1; len: 13; CDR3aa: ASSPRTGGAYGYT
v_gene: TRBV6-5; j_gene: TRBJ2-1; abundance: -; d_gene: -; len: 10; CDR3aa: ASSYSDRQQF
v_gene: TRBV15; j_gene: TRBJ2-7; abundance: -; d_gene: TRBD2; len: 19; CDR3aa: ATSSYGQGLSVTSGNYEQY
v_gene: TRBV5-6; j_gene: TRBJ2-1; abundance: -; d_gene: -; len: 12; CDR3aa: ASSLPTGLNEQF
v_gene: TRBV5-6; j_gene: TRBJ2-4; abundance: -; d_gene: TRBD1; len: 13; CDR3aa: ASSFWGQVKNIQY
v_gene: TRBV19; j_gene: TRBJ1-6; abundance: -; d_gene: -; len: 10; CDR3aa: ASRSGSSPLH
v_gene: TRBV6-5; j_gene: TRBJ1-2; abundance: -; d_gene: -; len: 12; CDR3aa: ASSPGVTNYGYT
v_gene: TRBV2; j_gene: TRBJ1-6; abundance: once; d_gene: TRBD1; len: 11; CDR3aa: ARGDRGNSPLH
v_gene: TRBV6-6; j_gene: TRBJ2-7; abundance: once; d_gene: TRBD1; len: 11; CDR3aa: ASRGQGAYEQY
v_gene: TRBV5-5; j_gene: TRBJ1-2; abundance: -; d_gene: TRBD1; len: 11; CDR3aa: ASSGTANYGYT
v_gene: TRBV28; j_gene: TRBJ1-2; abundance: -; d_gene: -; len: 12; CDR3aa: ASSYGGQLYGYT
v_gene: TRBV4-2; j_gene: TRBJ1-1; abundance: -; d_gene: TRBD1; len: 15; CDR3aa: ASSQDLPGGLPTEAF
v_gene: TRBV6-5; j_gene: TRBJ1-2; abundance: -; d_gene: TRBD1; len: 11; CDR3aa: ASSRQGAWGYT
v_gene: TRBV28; j_gene: TRBJ1-2; abundance: -; d_gene: TRBD1; len: 12; CDR3aa: ASSGQGEDYGYT
v_gene: TRBV5-4; j_gene: TRBJ2-1; abundance: -; d_gene: TRBD1; len: 15; CDR3aa: ASSSKRQGGSYNEQF
v_gene: TRBV9; j_gene: TRBJ2-3; abundance: -; d_gene: TRBD2; len: 13; CDR3aa: ASVPAGGVTDTQY
v_gene: TRBV7-6; j_gene: TRBJ1-4; abundance: -; d_gene: -; len: 13; CDR3aa: ASSLGEAPNEKLF
v_gene: TRBV30; j_gene: TRBJ2-7; abundance: -; d_gene: -; len: 10; CDR3aa: AWNREPYEQY
v_gene: TRBV7-2; j_gene: TRBJ2-5; abundance: -; d_gene: -; len: 12; CDR3aa: ASSPAASDKTQY
v_gene: TRBV7-9; j_gene: TRBJ1-6; abundance: -; d_gene: TRBD1; len: 15; CDR3aa: ASSFRDSRRGSLALH
v_gene: TRBV19; j_gene: TRBJ1-6; abundance: -; d_gene: -; len: 14; CDR3aa: ASSSSGLGRNSPLH
v_gene: TRBV5-8; j_gene: TRBJ1-5; abundance: once; d_gene: -; len: 14; CDR3aa: ASSLPPQGSHQPQH
v_gene: TRBV2; j_gene: TRBJ2-5; abundance: -; d_gene: -; len: 10; CDR3aa: ASSVDQETQY
v_gene: TRBV28; j_gene: TRBJ2-3; abundance: -; d_gene: -; len: 19; CDR3aa: ASSFSGLGQIDLTHGDTQY
v_gene: TRBV5-1; j_gene: TRBJ1-1; abundance: -; d_gene: -; len: 11; CDR3aa: ASSDLPGTEAF
v_gene: TRBV11-2; j_gene: TRBJ2-1; abundance: -; d_gene: TRBD1; len: 11; CDR3aa: ASSLGQGNEQF
v_gene: TRBV28; j_gene: TRBJ2-3; abundance: -; d_gene: TRBD1; len: 16; CDR3aa: ASSLGTGGSSEWDTQY
v_gene: TRBV11-2; j_gene: TRBJ1-2; abundance: -; d_gene: -; len: 15; CDR3aa: ASSSVKAGPKTDGYT
v_gene: TRBV29-1; j_gene: TRBJ1-4; abundance: -; d_gene: TRBD1; len: 12; CDR3aa: SVLLRDRGGKLF
v_gene: TRBV6-5; j_gene: TRBJ1-5; abundance: -; d_gene: -; len: 13; CDR3aa: ASRLQGNSNQPQH
v_gene: TRBV14; j_gene: TRBJ2-2; abundance: -; d_gene: TRBD2; len: 15; CDR3aa: ASSQARGRDLPGELF
v_gene: TRBV6-5; j_gene: TRBJ1-3; abundance: -; d_gene: -; len: 13; CDR3aa: ASSRTVDSGNTIY
v_gene: TRBV4-2; j_gene: TRBJ1-4; abundance: once; d_gene: TRBD1; len: 15; CDR3aa: ASGRRPDRGTNEKLF
v_gene: TRBV19; j_gene: TRBJ2-3; abundance: -; d_gene: -; len: 18; CDR3aa: ASSIRRPGLSAQMGDTQY
v_gene: TRBV6-5; j_gene: TRBJ1-1; abundance: -; d_gene: -; len: 11; CDR3aa: ASSYGAAPEAF
v_gene: TRBV21-1; j_gene: TRBJ2-3; abundance: -; d_gene: -; len: 10; CDR3aa: ASSNLADTQY
v_gene: TRBV11-3; j_gene: TRBJ2-3; abundance: -; d_gene: -; len: 10; CDR3aa: ASSLRTDTQY
v_gene: TRBV10-3; j_gene: TRBJ2-2; abundance: few; d_gene: TRBD2; len: 13; CDR3aa: AISGTSGNTGELF
v_gene: TRBV19; j_gene: TRBJ1-4; abundance: -; d_gene: -; len: 12; CDR3aa: ASGFGERNEKLF
v_gene: TRBV4-1; j_gene: TRBJ2-3; abundance: -; d_gene: TRBD1; len: 16; CDR3aa: ASSARTGDSLFTDTQY
v_gene: TRBV4-3; j_gene: TRBJ2-1; abundance: -; d_gene: TRBD2; len: 14; CDR3aa: ASSQGPSGGRNEQF
v_gene: TRBV9; j_gene: TRBJ1-2; abundance: few; d_gene: -; len: 8; CDR3aa: ASRSRALT
v_gene: TRBV28; j_gene: TRBJ1-6; abundance: once; d_gene: -; len: 13; CDR3aa: ASSLGDRNNSPLH